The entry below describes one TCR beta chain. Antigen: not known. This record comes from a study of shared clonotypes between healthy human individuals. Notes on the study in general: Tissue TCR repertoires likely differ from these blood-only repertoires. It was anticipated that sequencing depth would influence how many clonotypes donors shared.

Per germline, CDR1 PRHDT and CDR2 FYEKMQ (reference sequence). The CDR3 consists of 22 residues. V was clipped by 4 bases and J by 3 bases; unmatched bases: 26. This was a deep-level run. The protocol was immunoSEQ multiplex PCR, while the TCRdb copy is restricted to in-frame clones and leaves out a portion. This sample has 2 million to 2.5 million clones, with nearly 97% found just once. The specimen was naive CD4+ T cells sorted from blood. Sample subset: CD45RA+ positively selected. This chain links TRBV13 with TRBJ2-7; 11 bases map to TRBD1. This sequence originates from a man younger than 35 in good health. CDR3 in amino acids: CASSSERNIGQGAGIVLYEQYF. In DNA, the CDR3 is TGTGCCAGCAGCTCAGAACGCAATATCGGACAGGGGGCGGGGATAGTCCTCTACGAGCAGTACTTC.